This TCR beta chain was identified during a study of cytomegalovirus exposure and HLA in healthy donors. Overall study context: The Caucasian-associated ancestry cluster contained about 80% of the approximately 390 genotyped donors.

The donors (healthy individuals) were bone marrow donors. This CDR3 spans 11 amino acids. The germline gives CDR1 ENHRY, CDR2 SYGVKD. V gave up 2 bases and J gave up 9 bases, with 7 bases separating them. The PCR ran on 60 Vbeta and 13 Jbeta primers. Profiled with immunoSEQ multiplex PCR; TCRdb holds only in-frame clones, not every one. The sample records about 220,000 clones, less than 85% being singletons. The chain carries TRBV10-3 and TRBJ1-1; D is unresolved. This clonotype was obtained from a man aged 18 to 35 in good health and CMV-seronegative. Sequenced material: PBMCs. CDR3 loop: CAISENIQAFF. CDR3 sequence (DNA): TGTGCCATCAGTGAGAACATCCAAGCTTTCTTT.